The 9 T cell receptor beta chains below all came from one sample that was sequenced in a study of neurological immune-mediated disorders. TCRdb passed the 5' RACE reads through MiXCR, listing each CDR3 protein once. Found here are more than 50,000 distinct CDR3 sequences, around 3.8% of them singletons; the top ten hold roughly 2%. Input material: PBMCs. These receptors came from a woman aged 45 to 65 with multiple sclerosis.

The table lists this clonotype with a few counts. With a much larger clone just one base away, this may be a read error. V gene TRBV20-1 combines with J gene TRBJ1-1; D remains unclear. The germline gives CDR1 DFQATT, CDR2 SNEGSKA (reference sequence). The CDR3 is 13 amino acids. V lost 5 bases and J 0 bases, leaving 10 bases between the germline ends. The CDR3 here is CSASGNMNTEAFF. CDR3 nucleotide sequence: TGCAGTGCTTCCGGAAACATGAACACTGAAGCTTTCTTT.

This clonotype has a count of ten or more. The chain has TRBV20-1 and TRBJ1-3; possibly TRBD1 for D (5 bases). This CDR3 contains 15 residues. Germline V gene sequence: CDR1 DFQATT, CDR2 SNEGSKA (reference sequence). V lost 0 bases to trimming and J lost 1 base, with 10 bases between them. CDR3 region: CSAREGRTSGNTIYF. The CDR3 region has the DNA TGCAGTGCTAGAGAAGGGCGGACATCTGGAAACACCATATATTTT.

There are many counts of this clonotype. The gene calls are TRBV24-1 and TRBJ2-1; tentative D call: TRBD1 (6 bases). Trimming removed 4 bases from V and 8 bases from J, with 23 bases in between. The CDR3 length is 17 residues. The germline V gene has CDR1 KGHDR and CDR2 SFDVKD. The CDR3 nucleotides are TGTGCCACCAGTGACTTCCGACAGGTAGAGAGGGCCCATGAGCAGTTCTTC. It encodes CATSDFRQVERAHEQFF.

Ten or more counts support this clonotype. The J gene is TRBJ1-2, the V gene TRBV12-3 or TRBV12-4; D ambiguous. The V and J ends lost 3 bases and 2 bases respectively, with 7 bases between them. This CDR3 contains 13 residues. CDR3 DNA: TGTGCCAGCAGTTTCGATGCAAACTATGGCTACACCTTC. It codes for CASSFDANYGYTF.

This clonotype was seen ten or more times. This chain links TRBV7-2 with TRBJ2-2, with D possibly being TRBD2 (6 bases). CDR1 SGHTA and CDR2 FQGNSA come from the germline V gene. The CDR3 is 14 residues long. V was shortened by 5 bases and J by 7 bases, with 14 bases between the two germline ends. CDR3 protein: CASSTAGGNGELFF. The CDR3 nucleotides read TGTGCCAGCAGCACCGCCGGCGGGAACGGGGAGCTGTTTTTT. Drawing the rest from reference TRBV7-2 and TRBJ2-2, the complete variable domain is GAGVSQSPSNKVTEKGKDVELRCDPISGHTALYWYRQSLGQGLEFLIYFQGNSAPDKSGLPSDRFSAERTGGSVSTLTIQRTQQEDSAVYLCASSTAGGNGELFFGEGSRLTVL.

This clonotype occurred many times. The chain carries TRBV7-2 and TRBJ2-3; D may correspond to TRBD1 or TRBD2 (6 bases each). The V and J ends lost 2 bases and 6 bases respectively, with 15 bases between them. Germline-derived CDR1 and CDR2 are SGHTA and FQGNSA. The length of the CDR3 is 15 residues. This CDR3 reads CASSLSARGRDTQYF. DNA of the CDR3: TGTGCCAGCAGCTTATCGGCTAGGGGGAGGGATACGCAGTATTTT. Drawing the rest from reference TRBV7-2 and TRBJ2-3, the complete variable domain is GAGVSQSPSNKVTEKGKDVELRCDPISGHTALYWYRQSLGQGLEFLIYFQGNSAPDKSGLPSDRFSAERTGGSVSTLTIQRTQQEDSAVYLCASSLSARGRDTQYFGPGTRLTVL.

This clonotype was detected ten times or more. This chain joins TRBV20-1 and TRBJ1-1, with D perhaps matching TRBD1 (5 bases). Per the germline V gene, CDR1 is DFQATT and CDR2 is SNEGSKA (reference sequence). The CDR3 has 13 amino acids. Trimming cost V 7 bases and J 10 bases, with 22 bases left between them. The CDR3 spells CSGTPGPSGTAFF. The CDR3 nucleotides read TGCAGTGGTACCCCGGGCCCCTCTGGGACAGCTTTCTTT.

Points on this clonotype: A read error is likely, as this CDR3 ends without the conserved phenylalanine or tryptophan. Because the CDR3's place on the DNA is in doubt, the DNA is left out and the CDR3 is given as listed by TCRdb. The chain uses TRBV12-3 or TRBV12-4 and TRBJ1-2. The CDR3 region is 8 residues in length, termini included. CDR3 protein: CASPLGSN.

This clonotype was counted many times. This sequence joins TRBV6-2 or TRBV6-3 and TRBJ2-1; D is uncertain. The CDR3 runs to 11 residues. V gave up 6 bases and J gave up 8 bases, with 8 bases separating them. Germline-derived CDR1 and CDR2 are MNHEY and SVGEGT. The CDR3 bases are TGTGCCAGCAGCCCTTTCCATGAGCAGTTCTTC. As protein: CASSPFHEQFF.